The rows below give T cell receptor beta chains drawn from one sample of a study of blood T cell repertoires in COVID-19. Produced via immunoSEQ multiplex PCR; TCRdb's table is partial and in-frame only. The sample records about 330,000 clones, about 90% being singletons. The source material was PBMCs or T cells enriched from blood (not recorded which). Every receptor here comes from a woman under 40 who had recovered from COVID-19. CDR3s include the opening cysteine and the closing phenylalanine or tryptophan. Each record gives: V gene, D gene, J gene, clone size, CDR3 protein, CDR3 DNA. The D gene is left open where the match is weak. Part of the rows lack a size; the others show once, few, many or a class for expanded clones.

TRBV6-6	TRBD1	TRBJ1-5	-	CASSPYPRQGPNQPQHF	TGTGCCAGCAGTCCCTACCCCCGACAGGGACCCAATCAGCCCCAGCATTTT
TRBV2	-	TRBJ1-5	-	CASRVRGNQPQHF	TGTGCCAGCAGGGTTCGAGGTAATCAGCCCCAGCATTTT
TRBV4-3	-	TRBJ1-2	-	CASSQGTTGLGYGYTF	TGCGCCAGCAGCCAAGGCACGACAGGATTGGGCTATGGCTACACCTTC
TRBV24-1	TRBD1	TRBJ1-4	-	CATSGLPGQGDEKLFF	TGTGCCACCAGTGGCTTACCGGGACAGGGGGATGAAAAACTGTTTTTT
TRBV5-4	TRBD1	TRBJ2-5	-	CASSLSRDRQETQYF	TGTGCCAGCAGCTTGAGCAGGGACAGACAAGAGACCCAGTACTTC
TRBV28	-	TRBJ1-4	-	CASSLRGMGTNEKLFF	TGTGCCAGCAGTTTACGGGGAATGGGGACTAATGAAAAACTGTTTTTT
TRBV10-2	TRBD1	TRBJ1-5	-	CASRERTGVGQPQHF	TGCGCCAGCAGAGAAAGGACAGGGGTAGGTCAGCCCCAGCATTTT
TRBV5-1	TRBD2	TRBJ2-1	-	CASSRISAGAPDYEQFF	TGCGCCAGCAGCCGGATCTCAGCGGGGGCACCGGATTATGAGCAGTTCTTC
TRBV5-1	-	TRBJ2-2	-	CASSLGSGYTGELFF	TGCGCCAGCAGCTTGGGGTCGGGGTACACCGGGGAGCTGTTTTTT
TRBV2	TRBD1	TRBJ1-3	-	CASRQTGDGNTIYF	TGTGCCAGCAGACAGACAGGGGACGGAAACACCATATATTTT
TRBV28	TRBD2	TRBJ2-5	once	CASSLSTGRGGLQETQYF	TGTGCCAGCAGTTTGTCCACAGGTCGGGGGGGCCTACAAGAGACCCAGTACTTC
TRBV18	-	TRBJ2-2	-	CASSPAGRGTGELFF	TGTGCCAGCTCACCCGCGGGGCGGGGCACCGGGGAGCTGTTTTTT
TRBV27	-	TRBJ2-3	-	CASSLDRGSTDTQYF	TGTGCCAGCAGTTTAGATAGGGGTAGCACAGATACGCAGTATTTT
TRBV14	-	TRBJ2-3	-	CASSQLGQFTDTQYF	TGTGCCAGCAGCCAACTGGGACAATTCACAGATACGCAGTATTTT
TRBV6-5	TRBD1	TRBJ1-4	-	CASRVGGQGGEKLFF	TGTGCCAGCAGAGTGGGCGGACAGGGGGGTGAAAAACTGTTTTTT
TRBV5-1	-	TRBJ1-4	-	CASSPQQGANEKLFF	TGCGCCAGCAGCCCGCAACAGGGAGCTAATGAAAAACTGTTTTTT
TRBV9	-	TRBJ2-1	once	CASSPPPGSYNEQFF	TGTGCCAGCAGCCCCCCTCCGGGCTCCTACAATGAGCAGTTCTTC
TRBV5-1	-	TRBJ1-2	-	CASSLETGQGYTF	TGCGCCAGCAGCTTGGAAACAGGGCAGGGCTACACCTTC
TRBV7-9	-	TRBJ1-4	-	CASTRGRGDEKLFF	TGTGCCAGCACCAGGGGCAGAGGTGATGAAAAACTGTTTTTT
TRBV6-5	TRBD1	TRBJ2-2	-	CASLKRQGASGELFF	TGTGCCAGCCTTAAGCGGCAGGGGGCATCCGGGGAGCTGTTTTTT
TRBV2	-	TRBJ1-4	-	CASSPNQGNEKLFF	TGTGCCAGCAGCCCGAACCAGGGCAATGAAAAACTGTTTTTT
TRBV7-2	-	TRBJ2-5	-	CASSLSMSDGQETQYF	TGTGCCAGCAGCTTAAGTATGAGTGACGGGCAAGAGACCCAGTACTTC
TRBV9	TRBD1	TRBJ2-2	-	CASSPQGAANTGELFF	TGTGCCAGCAGCCCACAGGGGGCGGCGAACACCGGGGAGCTGTTTTTT
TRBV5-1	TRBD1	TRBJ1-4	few	CASSADRGTNEKLFF	TGCGCCAGCAGCGCAGACAGGGGAACTAATGAAAAACTGTTTTTT
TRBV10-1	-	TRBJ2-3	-	CASSEGTSTDTQYF	TGCGCCAGCAGTGAGGGGACTAGCACAGATACGCAGTATTTT
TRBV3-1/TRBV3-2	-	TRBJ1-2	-	CASSQEGTTYYGYTF	TGTGCCAGCAGCCAAGAGGGGACAACCTACTATGGCTACACCTTC
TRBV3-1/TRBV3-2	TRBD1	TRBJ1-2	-	CASSQDASGQGFYGYTF	TGTGCCAGCAGCCAAGATGCGAGTGGACAGGGATTTTATGGCTACACCTTC
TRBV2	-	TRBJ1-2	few	CASSIQGNYGYTF	TGTGCCAGCAGTATACAGGGTAACTATGGCTACACCTTC
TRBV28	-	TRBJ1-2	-	CASTRTVGGLNGYTF	TGTGCCAGCACAAGGACGGTGGGAGGGTTGAATGGCTACACCTTC
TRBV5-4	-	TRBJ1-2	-	CASSLDRVRYGYTF	TGTGCCAGCAGCTTGGATCGGGTCCGCTATGGCTACACCTTC
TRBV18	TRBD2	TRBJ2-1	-	CASGGTSGFNEQFF	TGTGCCAGCGGGGGGACTAGCGGCTTCAATGAGCAGTTCTTC
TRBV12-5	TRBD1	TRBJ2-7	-	CASGGTGVEQYF	TGTGCTAGTGGCGGGACAGGGGTAGAGCAGTACTTC
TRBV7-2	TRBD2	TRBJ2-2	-	CASSLNETSGVGELFF	TGTGCCAGCAGCTTAAACGAGACTAGCGGGGTTGGGGAGCTGTTTTTT
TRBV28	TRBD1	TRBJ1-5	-	CASSRRGTAVGHQPQHF	TGTGCCAGCAGTCGACGGGGGACAGCCGTCGGCCATCAGCCCCAGCATTTT
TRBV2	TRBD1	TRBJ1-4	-	CASRGPLTEGAATNEKLFF	TGTGCCAGCAGAGGACCCCTAACTGAGGGGGCTGCAACTAATGAAAAACTGTTTTTT
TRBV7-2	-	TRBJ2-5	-	CASSLPPRGGGQETQYF	TGTGCCAGCAGCTTACCACCCCGAGGGGGGGGACAAGAGACCCAGTACTTC
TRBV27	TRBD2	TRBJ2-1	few	CASSLTTSGGINEQFF	TGTGCCAGCAGTTTAACGACTAGCGGGGGTATCAATGAGCAGTTCTTC
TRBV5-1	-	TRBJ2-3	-	CASSLEGDSGTDTQYF	TGCGCCAGCAGCTTGGAAGGGGATTCGGGCACAGATACGCAGTATTTT
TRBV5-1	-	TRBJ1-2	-	CASSPPTSRGFNNGYTF	TGCGCCAGCAGTCCACCCACATCGAGGGGGTTTAATAATGGCTACACCTTC
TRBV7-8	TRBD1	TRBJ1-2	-	CASSLGTGQYYGYTF	TGTGCCAGCAGCTTAGGGACGGGACAGTACTATGGCTACACCTTC
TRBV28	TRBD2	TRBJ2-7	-	CASSLVWGTSSYEQYF	TGTGCCAGCAGTTTAGTTTGGGGGACTAGCTCCTACGAGCAGTACTTC
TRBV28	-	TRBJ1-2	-	CACQDTSYGYTF	TGTGCATGCCAGGACACTTCATATGGCTACACCTTC
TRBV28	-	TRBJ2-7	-	CASSLSPDFNSYEQYF	TGTGCCAGCAGTTTATCTCCTGACTTTAACTCCTACGAGCAGTACTTC
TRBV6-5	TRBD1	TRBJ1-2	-	CASRPGQGAAYGYTF	TGTGCCAGCAGGCCGGGACAGGGGGCAGCGTATGGCTACACCTTC
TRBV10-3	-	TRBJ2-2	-	CAITQGSDTGELFF	TGTGCCATCACCCAGGGGTCGGACACCGGGGAGCTGTTTTTT
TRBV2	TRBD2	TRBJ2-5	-	CASSTGTRGTQYF	TGTGCCAGTTCGACCGGGACTAGAGGGACCCAGTACTTC
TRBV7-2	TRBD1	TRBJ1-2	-	CASSLVGGGSYGYTF	TGTGCCAGCAGCTTAGTAGGAGGGGGCAGCTATGGCTACACCTTC
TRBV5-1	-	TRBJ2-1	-	CASSLSGGSSYNEQFF	TGCGCCAGCAGCTTGTCCGGAGGGAGCTCCTACAATGAGCAGTTCTTC
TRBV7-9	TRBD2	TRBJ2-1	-	CASSLATSGGAGEQFF	TGTGCCAGCAGCTTAGCCACTAGCGGGGGGGCAGGGGAGCAGTTCTTC
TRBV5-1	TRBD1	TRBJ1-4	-	CASSQRDRENEKLFF	TGCGCCAGCAGCCAGAGGGACAGGGAAAATGAAAAACTGTTTTTT